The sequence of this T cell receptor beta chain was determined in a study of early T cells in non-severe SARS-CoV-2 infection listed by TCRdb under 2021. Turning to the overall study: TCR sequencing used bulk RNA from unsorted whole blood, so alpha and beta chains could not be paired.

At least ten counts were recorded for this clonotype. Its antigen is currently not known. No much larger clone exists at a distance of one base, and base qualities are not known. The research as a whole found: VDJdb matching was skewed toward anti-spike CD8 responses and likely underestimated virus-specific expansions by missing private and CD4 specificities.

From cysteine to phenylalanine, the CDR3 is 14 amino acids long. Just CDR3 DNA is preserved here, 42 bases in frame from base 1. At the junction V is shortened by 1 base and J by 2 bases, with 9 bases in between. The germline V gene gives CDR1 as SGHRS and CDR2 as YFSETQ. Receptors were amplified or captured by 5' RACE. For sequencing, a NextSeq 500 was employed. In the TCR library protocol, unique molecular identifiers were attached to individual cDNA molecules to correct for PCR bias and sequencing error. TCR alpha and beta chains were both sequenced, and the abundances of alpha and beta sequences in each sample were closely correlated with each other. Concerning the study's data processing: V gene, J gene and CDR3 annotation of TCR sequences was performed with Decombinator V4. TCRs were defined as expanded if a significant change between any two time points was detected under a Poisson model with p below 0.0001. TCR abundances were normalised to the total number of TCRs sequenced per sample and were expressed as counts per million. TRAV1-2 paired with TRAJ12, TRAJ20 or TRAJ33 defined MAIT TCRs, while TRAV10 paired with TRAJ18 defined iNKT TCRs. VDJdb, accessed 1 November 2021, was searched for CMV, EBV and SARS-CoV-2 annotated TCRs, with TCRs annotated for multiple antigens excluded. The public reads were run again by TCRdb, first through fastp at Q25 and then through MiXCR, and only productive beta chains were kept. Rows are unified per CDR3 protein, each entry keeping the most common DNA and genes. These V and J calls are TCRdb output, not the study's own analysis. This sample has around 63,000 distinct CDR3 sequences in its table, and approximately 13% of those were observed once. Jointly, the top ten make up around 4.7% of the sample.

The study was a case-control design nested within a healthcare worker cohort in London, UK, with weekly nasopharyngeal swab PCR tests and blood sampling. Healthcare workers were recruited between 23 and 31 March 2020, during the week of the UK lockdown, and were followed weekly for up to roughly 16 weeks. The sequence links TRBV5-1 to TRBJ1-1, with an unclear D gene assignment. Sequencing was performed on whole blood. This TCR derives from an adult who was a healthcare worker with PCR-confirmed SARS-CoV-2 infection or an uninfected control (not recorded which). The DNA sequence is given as TGCGCCAGCAGCTTGTTTTCGGCTAACACTGAAGCTTTCTTT. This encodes CASSLFSANTEAFF. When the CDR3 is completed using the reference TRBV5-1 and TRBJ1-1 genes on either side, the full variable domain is KAGVTQTPRYLIKTRGQQVTLSCSPISGHRSVSWYQQTPGQGLQFLFEYFSETQRNKGNFPGRFSGRQFSNSRSEMNVSTLELGDSALYLCASSLFSANTEAFFGQGTRLTVV.